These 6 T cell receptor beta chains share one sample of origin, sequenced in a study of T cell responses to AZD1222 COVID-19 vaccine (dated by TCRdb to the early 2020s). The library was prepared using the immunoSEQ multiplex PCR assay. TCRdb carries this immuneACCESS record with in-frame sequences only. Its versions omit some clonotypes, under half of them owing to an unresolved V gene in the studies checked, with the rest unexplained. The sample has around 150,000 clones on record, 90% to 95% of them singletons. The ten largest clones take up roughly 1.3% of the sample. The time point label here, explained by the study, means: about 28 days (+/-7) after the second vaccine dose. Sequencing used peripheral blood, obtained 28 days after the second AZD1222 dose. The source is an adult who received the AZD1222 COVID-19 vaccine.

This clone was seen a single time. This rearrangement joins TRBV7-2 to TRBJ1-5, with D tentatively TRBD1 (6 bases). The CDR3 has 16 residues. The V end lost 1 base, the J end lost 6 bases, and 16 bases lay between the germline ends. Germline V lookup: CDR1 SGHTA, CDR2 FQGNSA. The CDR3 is CASSLVRGMGSQPQHF. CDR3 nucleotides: TGTGCCAGCAGCTTAGTCAGGGGAATGGGAAGTCAGCCCCAGCATTTT.

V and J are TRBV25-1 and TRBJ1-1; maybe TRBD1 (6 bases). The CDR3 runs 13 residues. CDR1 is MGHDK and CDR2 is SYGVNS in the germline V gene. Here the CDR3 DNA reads TGTGGGGGGCGGGGGGCGGTGAGGACTGAAGCTTTCTTT. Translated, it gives CGGRGAVRTEAFF.

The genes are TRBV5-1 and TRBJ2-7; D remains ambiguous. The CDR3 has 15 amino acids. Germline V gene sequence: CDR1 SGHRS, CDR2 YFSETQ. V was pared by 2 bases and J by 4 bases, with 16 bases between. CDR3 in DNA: TGCGCCAGCAGCTTCGACCCACGTCCGGCATACGAGCAGTACTTC. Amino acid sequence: CASSFDPRPAYEQYF.

CDR3 residues: CASSQNSQDRLAFF. DNA for the CDR3: TGTGCCAGCAGCCAAAATTCCCAGGATAGGTTGGCTTTCTTT. The chain couples TRBV3-1 (or the pseudogene TRBV3-2) to TRBJ1-1; D call uncertain. Trimming shortened V by 2 bases and J by 11 bases, and 18 bases separated the two germline ends. Germline V gene lookup returns CDR1 LGHDT and CDR2 YNNKEL (reference sequence). The CDR3 length is 14 residues.

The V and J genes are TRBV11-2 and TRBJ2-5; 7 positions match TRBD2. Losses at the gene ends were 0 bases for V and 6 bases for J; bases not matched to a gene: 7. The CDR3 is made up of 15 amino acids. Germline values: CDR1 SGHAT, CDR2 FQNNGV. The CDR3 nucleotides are TGTGCCAGCAGCTTAGAGCGCGGGAGCGGGCAGACCCAGTACTTC. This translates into CASSLERGSGQTQYF.

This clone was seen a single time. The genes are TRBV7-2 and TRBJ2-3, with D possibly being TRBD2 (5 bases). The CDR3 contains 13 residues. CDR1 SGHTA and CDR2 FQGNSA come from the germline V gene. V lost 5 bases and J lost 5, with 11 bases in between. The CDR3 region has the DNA TGTGCCAGCAGCCAGCCGGGGAGAGATACGCAGTATTTT. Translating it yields CASSQPGRDTQYF.